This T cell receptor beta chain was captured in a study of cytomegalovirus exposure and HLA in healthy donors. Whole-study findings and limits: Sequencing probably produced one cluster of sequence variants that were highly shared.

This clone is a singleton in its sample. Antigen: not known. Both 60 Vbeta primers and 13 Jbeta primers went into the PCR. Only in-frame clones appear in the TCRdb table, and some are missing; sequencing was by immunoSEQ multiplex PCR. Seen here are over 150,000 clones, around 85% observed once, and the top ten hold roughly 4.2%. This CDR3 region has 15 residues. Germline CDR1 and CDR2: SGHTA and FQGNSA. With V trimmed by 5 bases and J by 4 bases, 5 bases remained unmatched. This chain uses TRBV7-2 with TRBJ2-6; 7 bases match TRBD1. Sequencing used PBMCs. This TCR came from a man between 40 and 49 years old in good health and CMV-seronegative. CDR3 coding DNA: TGTGCCAGCAGCCAAGGACAGGCCGGGGCCAACGTCCTGACTTTC. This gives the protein CASSQGQAGANVLTF.